The 23 T cell receptor beta chains given below trace back to one sample, sequenced in a study of spatial heterogeneity in lung cancer. This sample's time point: sample taken at primary tumor resection. Without sorting, whole RNA was sequenced from tumor, nontumor lung or frozen PBMC. TCRdb reprocessed the 5' RACE reads with MiXCR, giving one entry per CDR3 protein. Among tens of thousands of distinct CDR3 sequences listed, approximately 7.2% were seen once. The specimen was PBMCs, collected at surgery. Receptors were obtained from a male donor with early-stage non-small cell lung cancer.

This clonotype was recorded at least ten times. The gene calls are TRBV20-1 and TRBJ2-3, with TRBD2 as a possible D gene (5 bases). V was cut by 4 bases and J by 5 bases, with 19 bases left in between. Germline V gene lookup returns CDR1 DFQATT and CDR2 SNEGSKA (reference sequence). The CDR3 contains 15 residues. The CDR3 DNA reads TGCAGTGCTATTCTACTAGATCAGAGAGGAGATACGCAGTATTTT. Translated, it gives CSAILLDQRGDTQYF.

The V call is TRBV30, the J call TRBJ2-5; 10 bases agree with TRBD2. Germline trimming cut 0 bases from V and 2 bases from J; bases unmatched to any gene: 0. Germline V gene data show CDR1 as GTSNPN and CDR2 as SVGIG (reference sequence). CDR3 length equals 14 residues. For the CDR3, the DNA is TGTGCCTGGAGTGTACTAGCGGGGCAAGAGACCCAGTACTTC. As protein: CAWSVLAGQETQYF.

Ten or more counts support this clonotype. This sequence joins TRBV20-1 and TRBJ1-5, with TRBD1 matching over 9 bases. The CDR3 runs to 14 residues. Germline CDR1 and CDR2: DFQATT and SNEGSKA (reference sequence). V trimming: 4 bases; J trimming: 4 bases; junction bases outside the gene matches: 5. CDR3 sequence reads: CSATTGQGNQPQHF. CDR3 nucleotide sequence: TGCAGTGCTACTACGGGACAGGGAAATCAGCCCCAGCATTTT.

This clonotype was recorded a few times. The rearrangement uses TRBV30 and TRBJ2-1, with D possibly matching TRBD2 (5 bases). Trimming pared 2 bases from V and 7 bases from J, leaving 15 bases between. Germline V gene sequence: CDR1 GTSNPN, CDR2 SVGIG (reference sequence). CDR3 length: 14 amino acids. The CDR3 loop reads CAWSKEGWRNEQFF. As DNA, the CDR3 is TGTGCCTGGAGTAAAGAGGGTTGGAGGAATGAGCAGTTCTTC.

This chain connects TRBV10-3 to TRBJ1-5; 12 bases agree with TRBD1. Germline assignment: CDR1 ENHRY and CDR2 SYGVKD. The CDR3 extends over 16 amino acids. Losses at the gene ends were 10 bases for V and 0 bases for J; bases not matched to a gene: 7. CDR3 in amino acids: CATWDRGPNSNQPQHF. The CDR3 DNA reads TGTGCCACCTGGGACAGGGGGCCGAATAGCAATCAGCCCCAGCATTTT.

This clonotype was counted ten times or more. The rearrangement joins TRBV2 to TRBJ2-1, with 8 bases identical to TRBD1. The ends lost 2 bases at V and 6 bases at J; junction bases unmatched: 6. Germline CDR1 and CDR2: SNHLY and FYNNEI. This CDR3 has 15 residues. The CDR3 region is CASSERDRTLNEQFF. CDR3 DNA sequence: TGTGCCAGCAGTGAAAGGGACAGGACCCTCAATGAGCAGTTCTTC. The full variable domain, completed using reference TRBV2 and TRBJ2-1, is EPEVTQTPSHQVTQMGQEVILRCVPISNHLYFYWYRQILGQKVEFLVSFYNNEISEKSEIFDDQFSVERPDGSNFTLKIRSTKLEDSAMYFCASSERDRTLNEQFFGPGTRLTVL.

This clonotype is judged medium-sized (0.01 to 0.1%). The rearrangement joins TRBV5-1 to TRBJ1-2; TRBD1 agrees at 7 bases. The CDR3 has 14 residues. CDR1 SGHRS and CDR2 YFSETQ come from the germline V gene. With V trimmed by 5 bases and J by 2 bases, 6 bases remained unmatched. CDR3 protein: CASRDGGGNYGYTF. The CDR3 DNA is TGCGCCAGCAGGGACGGAGGGGGCAACTATGGCTACACCTTC.

This clonotype was detected ten times or more. The J gene is TRBJ1-3, the V gene TRBV20-1; TRBD1 matches at 8 bases. CDR3 length: 14 residues. V was clipped by 5 bases and J by 0 bases; unmatched bases: 3. Germline assignment: CDR1 DFQATT and CDR2 SNEGSKA (reference sequence). CDR3 loop: CSAPDRASGNTIYF. As DNA, the CDR3 is TGCAGTGCTCCGGACAGGGCCTCTGGAAACACCATATATTTT.

This clonotype was detected a few times. The CDR3 loop is CASSLPMGDEQFF. The CDR3 DNA sequence: TGTGCCAGCAGCTTGCCGATGGGGGATGAGCAGTTCTTC. The chain employs TRBV5-6 and TRBJ2-1; D might be TRBD1 or TRBD2, each matching 5 bases. Germline-derived CDR1 and CDR2 are SGHDT and YYEEEE. Trimming removed 1 base at V and 8 bases at J, with 10 bases between. This CDR3 spans 13 amino acids.

This clonotype was counted ten times or more. This chain uses TRBV27 with TRBJ1-6; perhaps TRBD1 as D (5 bases). There are 16 residues in the CDR3. V was shortened by 2 bases and J by 5 bases, with 13 bases between the two germline ends. Germline V gives CDR1 MNHEY, CDR2 SMNVEV (reference sequence). The CDR3 region is CASSLQTVKNNSPLHF. CDR3 coding DNA: TGTGCCAGCAGTTTACAGACAGTAAAGAATAATTCACCCCTCCACTTT.

This clonotype was found a few times. The chain uses TRBV14 and TRBJ2-6, with 9 bases identical to TRBD1. Germline CDR1 SGHDN, CDR2 FVKESK. The ends lost 6 bases at V and 2 bases at J; junction bases unmatched: 8. The CDR3 sequence is 17 residues long. DNA of the CDR3: TGTGCCAGCAGTTACAGGACAGGGGCCCCTGGGGCCAACGTCCTGACTTTC. It encodes CASSYRTGAPGANVLTF.

The chain is built from TRBV5-6 and TRBJ1-6; maybe TRBD1 (6 bases). V lost 7 bases and J lost 7, with 12 bases in between. Germline V CDR1 and CDR2: SGHDT, YYEEEE. The CDR3 length is 13 residues. The CDR3 bases are TGTGCCAGCCTAGGAGGGGGAAATTCACCCCTCCACTTT. Its protein is CASLGGGNSPLHF.

This clonotype occurred many times. The J gene is TRBJ2-1, the V gene TRBV20-1; TRBD2 aligns across 7 bases. The length of the CDR3 is 16 residues. V lost 0 bases and J lost 5; bases outside the gene matches: 10. Germline-derived CDR1 and CDR2 are DFQATT and SNEGSKA (reference sequence). In DNA, the CDR3 is TGCAGTGCTAGAGATGCGGGGGAGGGCTATAACAATGAGCAGTTCTTC. The encoded protein is CSARDAGEGYNNEQFF.

In this sample, this clonotype turned up a few times. This chain uses TRBV20-1 with TRBJ1-1, with D perhaps matching TRBD1 (6 bases). Germline assignment: CDR1 DFQATT and CDR2 SNEGSKA (reference sequence). The CDR3 runs to 13 residues. Deletions cut 3 bases from V and 3 bases from J, with 11 bases between. The CDR3 spells CSASEGVDTEAFF. The DNA for the CDR3 is TGCAGTGCTAGTGAGGGGGTGGACACTGAAGCTTTCTTT.

This clonotype was seen only a few times. This chain uses TRBV24-1 with TRBJ2-1, with 7 bases fitting TRBD2. There are 16 residues in the CDR3. V shed 5 bases, J shed 7 bases, and the junction held 13 bases outside the gene matches. CDR1 and CDR2 (germline): KGHDR, SFDVKD. Here the CDR3 DNA reads TGTGCCACCAGTGCCCATCGGGGGAGGGCCGATAATGAGCAGTTCTTC. Translation gives CATSAHRGRADNEQFF.

This clonotype is classed as medium-sized (0.01 to 0.1%). The J gene is TRBJ1-1, the V gene TRBV5-1, with D possibly being TRBD1 (5 bases). This CDR3 has 13 residues. V lost 5 bases and J lost 1, with 9 bases in between. CDR1 and CDR2 (germline): SGHRS, YFSETQ. The CDR3 here is CASSRQQNTEAFF. As DNA, the CDR3 is TGCGCCAGCAGTAGACAGCAGAACACTGAAGCTTTCTTT. The whole variable domain, remainder taken from reference TRBV5-1 and TRBJ1-1, is KAGVTQTPRYLIKTRGQQVTLSCSPISGHRSVSWYQQTPGQGLQFLFEYFSETQRNKGNFPGRFSGRQFSNSRSEMNVSTLELGDSALYLCASSRQQNTEAFFGQGTRLTVV.

Many counts were recorded for this clonotype. The genes are TRBV7-6 and TRBJ2-2; D is possibly TRBD1 or TRBD2 (6 bases each). Trimming shortened V by 3 bases and J by 6 bases, and 14 bases separated the two germline ends. Germline V gene data show CDR1 as SGHVS and CDR2 as FNYEAQ. The CDR3 has 15 residues. CDR3 nucleotides: TGTGCCAGCAGCTTGCTCCCAGGGGAGGCCGGGGAGCTGTTTTTT. It yields the protein CASSLLPGEAGELFF.

This clonotype was counted a few times. CDR3 DNA: TGTGCCAGCAGTTTGGACTCCCGTCTCGAAAAACTGTTTTTT. It translates to CASSLDSRLEKLFF. The chain carries TRBV25-1 and TRBJ1-4; no reliable D call. Germline CDR1 reads MGHDK; CDR2 reads SYGVNS. Trimming shortened V by 5 bases and J by 8 bases, and 15 bases separated the two germline ends. This CDR3 comprises 14 residues. Supplemented by reference TRBV25-1 and TRBJ1-4, the full variable domain reads EADIYQTPRYLVIGTGKKITLECSQTMGHDKMYWYQQDPGMELHLIHYSYGVNSTEKGDLSSESTVSRIRTEHFPLTLESARPSHTSQYLCASSLDSRLEKLFFGSGTQLSVL.

This clonotype came up a few times. The genes are TRBV3-1 and TRBJ2-3, with D possibly TRBD2 on 5 matching bases. The CDR3 has 17 amino acids. V lost 0 bases and J 4 bases, leaving 17 bases between the germline ends. The V gene's germline CDR1 is LGHDT and CDR2 YNNKEL (reference sequence). This CDR3 reads CASSQDGGSKSADTQYF. DNA for the CDR3: TGTGCCAGCAGCCAAGATGGAGGCTCTAAATCCGCAGATACGCAGTATTTT.

The CDR3 is CASSSQGGQGPVIDTQYF. The CDR3 coding sequence is TGTGCCAGCAGCTCCCAGGGAGGGCAGGGCCCCGTTATAGATACGCAGTATTTT. The chain employs TRBV11-2 and TRBJ2-3, with 7 nucleotides matching TRBD2. The CDR3 is 18 residues long. J lost 5 bases, V lost 4 bases, and 18 bases had no gene match. CDR1 SGHAT and CDR2 FQNNGV come from the germline V gene.

This clonotype was seen more than once but under ten times. The chain joins TRBV20-1 to TRBJ2-6, with no clear D. The germline V gene encodes CDR1 DFQATT and CDR2 SNEGSKA (reference sequence). Trimming removed 2 bases at V and 4 bases at J, with 15 bases between. The CDR3 is 16 amino acids. CDR3 residues: CSARIPAFGGANVLTF. The CDR3 DNA is TGCAGTGCTAGAATTCCGGCCTTCGGGGGGGCCAACGTCCTGACTTTC.

The CDR3 coding sequence is TGTGCCAGCAGTGAAGACCCGGGGGCCTTTAGCAATCAGCCCCAGCATTTT. Translated: CASSEDPGAFSNQPQHF. V usage is TRBV6-1 and J usage is TRBJ1-5; D is possibly TRBD1 (6 bases). The CDR3 spans 17 residues. Per germline, CDR1 MNHNS and CDR2 SASEGT. Deletions cut 1 base from V and 0 bases from J, with 13 bases between.

J is TRBJ2-1 and V is TRBV29-1; no definite D call. This CDR3 has 11 amino acids. Trimming took off 4 bases at V and 4 bases at J, with 5 bases between the two ends. Germline V CDR1 and CDR2: SQVTM, ANQGSEA. CDR3: CSVVHYNEQFF. The CDR3 DNA sequence: TGCAGCGTTGTCCATTACAATGAGCAGTTCTTC.